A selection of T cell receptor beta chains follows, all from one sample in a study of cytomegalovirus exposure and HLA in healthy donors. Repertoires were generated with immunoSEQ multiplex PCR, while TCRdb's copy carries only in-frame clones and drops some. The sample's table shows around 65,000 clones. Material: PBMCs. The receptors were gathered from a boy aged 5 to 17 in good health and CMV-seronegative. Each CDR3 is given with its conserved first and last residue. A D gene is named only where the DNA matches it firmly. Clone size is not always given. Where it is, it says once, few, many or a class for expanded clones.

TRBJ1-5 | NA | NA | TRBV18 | CASSPTDSSNQPQHF | TGTGCCAGCTCACCGACGGACAGTAGCAATCAGCCCCAGCATTTT
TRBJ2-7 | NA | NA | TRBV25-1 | CASSKTGTWDEQYF | TGTGCCAGCAGTAAAACAGGGACCTGGGACGAGCAGTACTTC
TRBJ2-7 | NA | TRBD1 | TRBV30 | CASSRGPGREQYF | TGTGCCTCGTCCAGGGGGCCTGGTAGGGAGCAGTACTTC
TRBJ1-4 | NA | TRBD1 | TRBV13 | CASRTGTGNEKLFF | TGTGCCAGCAGAACCGGGACAGGGAATGAAAAACTGTTTTTT
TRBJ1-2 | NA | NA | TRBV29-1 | CSVELEGKRGYGYGYTF | TGCAGCGTTGAATTGGAGGGGAAGCGCGGATATGGCTATGGCTACACCTTC
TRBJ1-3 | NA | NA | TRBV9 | CASSVEVRGTAGNTIYF | TGTGCCAGCAGCGTAGAAGTTAGGGGAACAGCAGGGAACACCATATATTTT
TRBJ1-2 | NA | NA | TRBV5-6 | CASSLNRLSYGYTF | TGTGCCAGCAGCTTAAACAGGTTAAGCTATGGCTACACCTTC
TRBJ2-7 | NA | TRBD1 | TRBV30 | CAWSDRGYEQYF | TGTGCCTGGAGCGACAGGGGCTACGAGCAGTACTTC
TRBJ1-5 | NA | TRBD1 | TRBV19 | CASRIRGGNQPQHF | TGTGCCAGTAGGATCAGGGGGGGCAATCAGCCCCAGCATTTT
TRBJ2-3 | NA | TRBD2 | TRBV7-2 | CASSLEVSGGVDTQYF | TGTGCCAGCAGCTTAGAAGTTAGCGGGGGGGTTGATACGCAGTATTTT
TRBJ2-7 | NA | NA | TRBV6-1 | CASSQGGYEQYF | TGTGCCAGCAGTCAAGGCGGATACGAGCAGTACTTC
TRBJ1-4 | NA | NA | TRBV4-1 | CASSQGGEKLFF | TGCGCCAGCAGCCAGGGAGGAGAAAAACTGTTTTTT
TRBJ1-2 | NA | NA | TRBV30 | CAWRGGAELRGYTF | TGTGCCTGGAGAGGGGGGGCGGAGTTAAGGGGCTACACCTTC
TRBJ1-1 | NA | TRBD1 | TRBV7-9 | CASSLRQGSKAFF | TGTGCCAGCAGCTTGCGACAGGGCAGTAAAGCTTTCTTT
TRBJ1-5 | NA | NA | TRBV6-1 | CASSVTGISNQPQHF | TGTGCCAGCAGTGTCACGGGGATCAGCAATCAGCCCCAGCATTTT
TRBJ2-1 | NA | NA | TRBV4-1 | CASSQVRNEQFF | TGCGCCAGCAGCCAAGTTAGAAATGAGCAGTTCTTC
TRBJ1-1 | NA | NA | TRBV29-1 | CSVALGQQNTEAFF | TGCAGCGTCGCGCTCGGACAGCAGAACACTGAAGCTTTCTTT
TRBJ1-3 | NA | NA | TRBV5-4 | CASSSRGGASGNTIYF | TGTGCCAGCAGCTCCCGGGGGGGGGCATCTGGAAACACCATATATTTT
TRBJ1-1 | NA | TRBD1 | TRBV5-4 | CASSLGGTGKTEAFF | TGTGCCAGCAGCTTGGGAGGGACAGGGAAGACTGAAGCTTTCTTT
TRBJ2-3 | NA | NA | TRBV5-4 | CASSFYLATDTQYF | TGTGCCAGCAGCTTTTATTTAGCAACGGATACGCAGTATTTT
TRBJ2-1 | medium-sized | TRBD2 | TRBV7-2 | CASSTSVSGGADNEQFF | TGTGCCAGCAGCACCTCTGTTAGCGGGGGGGCCGACAATGAGCAGTTCTTC
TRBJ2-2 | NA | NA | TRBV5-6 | CASSGEAGPGELFF | TGTGCCAGCAGCGGGGAGGCAGGGCCCGGGGAGCTGTTTTTT
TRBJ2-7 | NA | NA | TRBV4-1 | CASSQEDSSYEQYF | TGCGCCAGCAGCCAAGAGGACAGCTCCTACGAGCAGTACTTC
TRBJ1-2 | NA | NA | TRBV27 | CASSTNRAAGYTF | TGTGCCAGCAGTACGAACAGGGCGGCTGGCTACACCTTC
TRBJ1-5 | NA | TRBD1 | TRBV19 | CASNQGASNQPQHF | TGTGCCAGTAATCAGGGGGCTAGCAATCAGCCCCAGCATTTT
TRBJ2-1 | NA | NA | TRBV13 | CASSRARNEQFF | TGTGCCAGCAGTCGTGCGAGGAATGAGCAGTTCTTC
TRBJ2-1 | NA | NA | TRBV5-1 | CASFSDSFNEQFF | TGCGCCAGCTTCTCGGACAGTTTCAATGAGCAGTTCTTC
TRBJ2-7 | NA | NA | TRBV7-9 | CASSEYSYEQYF | TGTGCCAGCAGCGAGTACAGCTACGAGCAGTACTTC
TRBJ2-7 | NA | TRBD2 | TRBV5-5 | CASSWGRAPPYEQYF | TGTGCCAGCAGCTGGGGGAGGGCCCCGCCCTACGAGCAGTACTTC
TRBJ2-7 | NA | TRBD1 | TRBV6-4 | CASSVIGTGGFGEQYF | TGTGCCAGCAGTGTGATCGGGACAGGGGGCTTTGGCGAGCAGTACTTC
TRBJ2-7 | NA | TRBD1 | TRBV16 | CASSQSAGGPYEQYF | TGTGCCAGCAGCCAATCCGCAGGGGGTCCGTACGAGCAGTACTTC
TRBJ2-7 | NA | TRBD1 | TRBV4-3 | CASSRGNRGLNEQYF | TGCGCCAGCAGCCGTGGCAACAGGGGGCTGAACGAGCAGTACTTC
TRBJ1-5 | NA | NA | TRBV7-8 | CASSSKSSPPPKSQPQHF | TGTGCCAGCAGCTCGAAGTCTAGCCCACCACCGAAATCGCAGCCCCAGCATTTT
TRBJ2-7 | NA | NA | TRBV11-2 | CASSLSATYEQYF | TGTGCCAGCAGCTTAAGCGCAACCTACGAGCAGTACTTC
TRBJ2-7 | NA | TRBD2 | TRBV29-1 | CSVVPARGRAYEQYF | TGCAGCGTTGTCCCGGCCCGGGGGAGGGCCTACGAGCAGTACTTC
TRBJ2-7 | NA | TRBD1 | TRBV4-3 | CASSQSSRDRVDEQYF | TGCGCCAGCAGCCAAAGCTCCCGGGACAGGGTCGACGAGCAGTACTTC
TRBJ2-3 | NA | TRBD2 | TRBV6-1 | CASALAASTDTQYF | TGTGCCAGTGCCCTAGCGGCTAGCACAGATACGCAGTATTTT
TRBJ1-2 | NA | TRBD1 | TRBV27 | CASSGTALERSNYGYTF | TGTGCCAGCAGCGGGACAGCCCTAGAGCGCTCTAACTATGGCTACACCTTC
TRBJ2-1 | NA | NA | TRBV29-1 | CSAFLNSYNEQFF | TGCAGCGCCTTCCTAAACTCCTACAATGAGCAGTTCTTC
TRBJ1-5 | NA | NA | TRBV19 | CASSIFSGEGDQPQHF | TGTGCCAGTAGTATCTTTTCCGGGGAAGGAGATCAGCCCCAGCATTTT